This TCR beta chain was recorded in a study of CD8 T cells in ankylosing spondylitis. V gave up 4 bases and J gave up 5 bases; unmatched junction bases: 1. Looked up from germline, CDR1 is SGHTA and CDR2 is FQGNSA. CDR3 size: 13 residues. TCRdb recomputed calls from the 5' RACE reads with MiXCR, one row per CDR3 protein. Here the sample spans 45,000 or so distinct CDR3 sequences, about 11% being singletons. The chain recombines TRBV7-2 with TRBJ2-3; 9 bases map to TRBD2. This sequence originates from a male donor with ankylosing spondylitis or in good health (not recorded which). The sample comprised blood, either unsorted or a sorted T cell fraction (not recorded which). The CDR3: CASSSTSGDTQYF. The DNA of the CDR3 is TGTGCCAGCAGCTCGACTAGCGGAGATACGCAGTATTTT.